The source of this T cell receptor (beta chain) is a study of cytomegalovirus exposure and HLA in healthy donors (dated 2017 in TCRdb). About the study as a whole: According to an earlier analysis of around 600 of the donors, about 190 million T cells yielded 90 million to 140 million unique TCR beta sequences and about 300 Gb of sequence data. To study patterns of TCR occurrence, a later analysis re-analyzed previously published TCR beta repertoires from several hundred donors and added high-resolution HLA genotyping. A handful of DR-DQ haplotypes were handled as single units for association and clustering because linkage in the cohort was strong. Donor age, sex, ethnicity and CMV serostatus were collected together with the repertoire data. In a later genetic analysis, genome-wide SNP genotypes for about 55% of the 666 donors were used, and that subset was treated as a discovery cohort. High-throughput TCR immunosequencing, statistical association of individual TCRs with disease status, and machine learning were combined to predict cytomegalovirus infection status. Approximately 300 gigabases of sequencing data and 91 million or so unique TCR sequences made up an early release that covered fewer than 650 HLA-typed donors. HLA typing included class I and class II loci at four-digit resolution. All discovery cohort repertoires had been generated using a single sequencing platform. The T cell repertoires of some 700 subjects were profiled by immunosequencing and related to cytomegalovirus serostatus. Rather than using new phenotypic data, the later analysis identified candidate immune exposures from TCR beta sequences and from how often those sequences occurred across donors. Among the roughly 400 genotyped donors, 81% belonged to the genetic ancestry cluster associated with self-reported Caucasian donors. In an earlier analysis of around 540 of the donors, high-throughput TCR beta sequencing was used to judge whether each TCR beta V gene segment behaved as functional or pseudogenic. Along with the approximately 700-subject first cohort, a separate validation cohort of over a hundred different subjects was used. The number of typed donors differed by locus: roughly 620-630 for A, B, C, DRB1 and DQB1; approximately 520 for DQA1; approximately 600 for DPA1; and some 470 for DPB1. On average, roughly 240,000 unique TCR beta nucleotide sequences were sequenced per donor among more than 350 genotyped donors of the cohort, with roughly 18% of those sequences being non-productive. The aim of the study was to test whether cataloging public T cell receptors could identify signatures of past pathogen exposure.

This clone was recorded once. The antigen this receptor binds is unknown. No per-base quality is available; no much larger clone lies one base away. At the junction V is shortened by 6 bases and J by 2 bases, with 11 bases in between. The germline V gene provides CDR1 SNHLY and CDR2 FYNNEI. From the cysteine through the phenylalanine, the CDR3 covers 14 amino acids. Only the CDR3 portion is preserved as DNA: 42 bases, with reading frame beginning at the first base. The cohort comprised under 700 healthy bone marrow donors. At the time of sampling, all cohort members were nominally healthy, though unrecorded immune exposures were likely present. The donor tested CMV seronegative and was one of the 352 seronegative cohort members. Every donor gave a peripheral blood sample, and the peripheral blood mononuclear cells from that sample were used for TCR beta sequencing. Genomic DNA extraction from the blood cell samples was performed with the Qiagen DNeasy Blood Extraction Kit.

Library preparation employed the immunoSEQ multiplex PCR assay. For the multiplex PCR, a mixture combining 60 forward primers for TCR Vbeta segments and 13 reverse primers for TCR Jbeta segments was used. Amplification of the CDR3 region of rearranged TCR beta genes was performed with a multiplex PCR assay on genomic DNA. The Illumina HiSeq System was used to sequence the amplified TCR beta libraries as 87-base-pair reads. In the source study's methods: A later analysis tallied around 80 million unique TCR beta chains across the 600 to 700 repertoires, and around 9.9 million of those chains were shared by two or more donors. Raw reads were error-corrected and collapsed into unique sequences with a nearest-neighbor algorithm that merged closely related sequences to remove PCR and sequencing errors. CDR3 sequences were aligned to IMGT reference sequences to assign V, D and J gene segments. For a sequence to be retained, a match of at least six nucleotides to both a V gene segment and a J gene segment was required. A rearrangement counted as productive if the CDR3 had no stop codons and remained in frame with V and J, and every other rearrangement counted as non-productive. CDR3 was defined according to IMGT convention as the region running from the second conserved V-encoded cysteine to the conserved J-encoded phenylalanine. The earlier analysis of a few hundred of the donors excluded any sequence lacking an unambiguous match to a single V gene segment. An earlier analysis of around 600 of the donors classified V segments as functional when productive rearrangements were above 56.7% and as segregating when the standard deviation between donors was above 5%. A statistical classification framework was built to diagnose cytomegalovirus status from the catalog of TCR beta chain sequences. A later analysis assigned V and J genes by comparing TCR nucleotide sequences with IMGT/GENE-DB human TR gene sequences. A later analysis assigned CDR3 sequences and most-parsimonious VDJ recombination scenarios with the TCRdist pipeline. In a later analysis, every TCR beta chain was defined by the combination of its CDR3 amino acid sequence and its V-gene family, and reads without a unique V-gene family were dropped. To address suspected cross-contamination and a sequencing artifact, a later analysis removed around 590 highly shared, low-generation-probability nucleotide sequences. In a later analysis, a clonal expansion index was calculated for each public chain from normalized within-repertoire ranks of inferred template counts. In a later analysis, generation probabilities were computed using a VDJ recombination model fitted to out-of-frame rearrangements, and the results were checked against IGoR. A later analysis scored TCR-TCR, TCR-HLA and TCR-CMV co-occurrence with hypergeometric tests, applying a repertoire-size bias correction to TCR pairs. To estimate false discovery rates, a later analysis permuted the HLA or CMV assignments 20 times. In a later analysis, co-occurring TCRs were grouped using DBSCAN, and TCRdist sequence similarity was added for clustering within HLA-allele-positive subsets. For co-occurrence clustering, repertoires with fewer than 30,000 or more than 120,000 public chains were excluded, along with four to six repertoires with anomalous nucleotide sharing. As stored in TCRdb, this immuneACCESS dataset retains in-frame rearrangements with V and J assigned. A fraction of the clones does not appear; measured against another copy, unresolved V genes explain less than half of the discrepancy, and the remainder lacks a known reason. V, J and clone size are those of that table, while D and trimming were read from the DNA. In all, the sample holds roughly 250,000 clones, and roughly two thirds of those were seen once. Around 2.3% of the sample is held by the ten biggest clonotypes.

Broader findings and caveats from the paper: In vitro tests confirmed that a few of the cytomegalovirus-associated TCR beta chains recognize cytomegalovirus antigens. Broadly in line with IMGT annotations, most TCR beta V segments showed up in productive rearrangements about 87% or about 30% of the time in an earlier analysis of under 700 of the donors. Some 16 rarely observed V segments, including chromosome 9 orphons, were excluded from the earlier analysis of some 590 of the donors because counts were too low. Presence/absence analyses assumed roughly uniform sequencing depth across donors, an assumption that may not hold. According to a later analysis, parvovirus B19, influenza, CMV and Epstein-Barr virus appeared linked to several top co-occurrence clusters. A later analysis associated roughly 17,000 TCR beta sequences with specific HLA alleles at a false discovery rate of 0.05. The study gave a list of about 170 TCR beta chains associated with cytomegalovirus. Linkage disequilibrium might explain the correlated functional status among segregating V segments, but an unknown experimental factor could not be ruled out. V-gene and J-gene trimming of TCR beta chains was associated with a missense DCLRE1C variant in a later genetic analysis, and the association was replicated in an independent cohort. A further reported finding was that TCR beta sequences accurately predicted the HLA-A and HLA-B alleles for most subjects in the first cohort. Only TCR beta chains were sequenced in this cohort, and the absence of alpha or paired-chain data limited detectable features. While some public TCRs were present in many individuals, most TCR sequences turned up only very rarely across donors. The authors suggested that the approach could potentially be generalized to other disease states and immunological phenotypes. In a later analysis, most CMV-associated TCR beta chains were found to appear HLA-restricted, with HLA associations seemingly driven largely by CMV exposure. Strong co-occurrence of HLA alleles, especially DR and DQ, made assigning TCR associations to individual alleles difficult. The classifier was reported to diagnose cytomegalovirus status with high specificity and sensitivity in both the original cohort and the validation cohort. Because some donors lacked HLA typing at each locus, the association tests relied only on the typed subset. In a later analysis, HLA-associated TCR beta chains were found to be more clonally expanded and to have lower generation probabilities than equally common non-associated chains. The only immune exposure information available for the cohort was CMV serostatus. A later genetic analysis reported fewer N-insertions in productive TCRs among donors in an Asian-associated ancestry cluster than the roughly 670-donor mean. A cluster of highly shared sequence variants was judged likely to represent a technical artifact of the sequencing pipeline. A later analysis found that TCR association rates varied across HLA loci, with DRB1 alleles showing the most associated TCRs and HLA-C alleles the fewest. The 87-base-pair reads could not distinguish some IMGT-functional V segments, including TRBV6-2 and TRBV6-3, so those segments were excluded.

The specimen was PBMCs. The rearranged segments are TRBV2 and TRBJ2-1, with no confident D gene call. This receptor was taken from a female donor in good health and CMV-seronegative. The nucleotides read TGTGCCAGCAGCCTAGAGGAAGCCTACAATGAGCAGTTCTTC. This encodes CASSLEEAYNEQFF.